This T cell receptor (beta chain) was captured in a study of T cell repertoires in cytomegalovirus infection (dated by TCRdb to between 2018 and 2021). In terms of the full investigation: Peptide stimulations targeted recently identified HLA-C-restricted CMV epitopes, whose presentation resists viral immunomodulation, together with well-studied HLA-B-restricted epitopes. Donor HLA type was relevant to the analysis, because carriage of CMV infection together with the matching HLA type was indicated by public TCR beta signatures.

What the work shows at the level of the full study, not this receptor alone: In the ex vivo response, HLA-C-restricted CMV-specific TCR beta clonotypes were dominant, and in two of eight donors the single most frequent clonotype came from this HLA-C-restricted group. Cumulative frequency of public TCR beta family members discriminated carriers of CMV infection plus the relevant HLA type in this cohort and an independent approximately 350-donor cohort.

This clonotype was seen a single time. This receptor's antigen is unknown. The input lacks base qualities; no much larger clone sits a single base away. One read offers little support. Between the V and J ends, shortened by 9 bases and 3 bases respectively, the junction contains 11 bases. The CDR3 covers 12 residues, taking in both the cysteine and the phenylalanine. Only CDR3 DNA remains: 36 bases, in frame from the first base. CDR1 and CDR2, looked up from the germline V gene (reference sequence), are MNHEY and SMNVEV. The sample was run on an Illumina HiSeq 1500. Using fastp at Q25 and MiXCR, TCRdb reprocessed the public reads and kept productive beta chains. Duplicate CDR3 protein sequences are folded into a single record with the most common DNA and genes. Here the sample has fewer than 900,000 distinct CDR3 sequences; approximately 32% occur a single time. Approximately 14% of the sample goes to the ten largest clones.

The meaning of the sample's treatment or condition label: in vitro stimulation with specific CMV peptide epitopes to enrich CMV-specific T cells. This sequence uses TRBV27 and TRBJ1-2; the best D guess is TRBD1, with 6 bases matching. The sample was cultured CD8+ T cells from PBMCs, taken from culture after CMV antigen stimulation. The TCR originated in a human donor in good health (CMV status not recorded). Some clones in this sample may be carry-over from other donors' samples. The CDR3 loop reads CASFDRHYGYTF. The nucleotide sequence reads as follows: TGTGCCAGTTTCGACAGGCACTATGGCTACACCTTC.